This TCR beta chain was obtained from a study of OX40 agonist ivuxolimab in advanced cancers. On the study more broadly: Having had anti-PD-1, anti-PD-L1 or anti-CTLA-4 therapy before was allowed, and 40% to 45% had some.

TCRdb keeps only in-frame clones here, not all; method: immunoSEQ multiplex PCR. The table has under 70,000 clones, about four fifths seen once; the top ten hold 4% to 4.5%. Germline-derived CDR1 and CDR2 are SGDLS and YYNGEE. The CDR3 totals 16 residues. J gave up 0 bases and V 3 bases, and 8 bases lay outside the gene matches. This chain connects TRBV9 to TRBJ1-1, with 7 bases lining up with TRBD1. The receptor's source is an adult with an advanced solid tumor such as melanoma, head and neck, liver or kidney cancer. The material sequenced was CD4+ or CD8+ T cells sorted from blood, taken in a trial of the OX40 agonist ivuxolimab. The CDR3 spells CASSAARGQMNTEAFF. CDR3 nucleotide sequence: TGTGCCAGCAGCGCCGCCCGGGGACAGATGAACACTGAAGCTTTCTTT.